This T cell receptor beta chain came from a study of molecular identifiers for immune sequencing clone quantification. Study-level findings and limits: Highly expanded clone sizes could be underestimated by identical TCR molecules sharing a barcode.

MiXCR, applied by TCRdb to the PCR reads, yields one record per CDR3 protein. The repertoire has under 600,000 distinct CDR3 sequences, 20% to 25% of them found once; the top ten carry approximately 0.8%. As for this clonotype: Its specificity is unknown.

V dropped 1 base and J dropped 7 bases, with 14 bases sitting between them. This CDR3 spans 14 amino acids. Germline CDR1 and CDR2: DFQATT and SNEGSKA (reference sequence). Libraries for naive CD8 T cells, which were made from 20,000 to 1,000,000 sorted cells, drew on 10%, 30% or 50% of the RNA. This sequence was found in a human donor in good health. Some libraries in this study had Jurkat cell RNA spiked in. The chain carries TRBV20-1 and TRBJ1-5, with D maybe TRBD1 (5 bases). The sample was naive CD8+ T cells from blood, with Jurkat cell RNA spiked in. Subset meaning: FACS-sorted CD8+CD4-CCR7+CD45RA+ naive T cells. The CDR3 protein is CSARGTGPGQPQHF. The CDR3 nucleotides read TGCAGTGCTAGAGGTACGGGGCCCGGCCAGCCCCAGCATTTT.